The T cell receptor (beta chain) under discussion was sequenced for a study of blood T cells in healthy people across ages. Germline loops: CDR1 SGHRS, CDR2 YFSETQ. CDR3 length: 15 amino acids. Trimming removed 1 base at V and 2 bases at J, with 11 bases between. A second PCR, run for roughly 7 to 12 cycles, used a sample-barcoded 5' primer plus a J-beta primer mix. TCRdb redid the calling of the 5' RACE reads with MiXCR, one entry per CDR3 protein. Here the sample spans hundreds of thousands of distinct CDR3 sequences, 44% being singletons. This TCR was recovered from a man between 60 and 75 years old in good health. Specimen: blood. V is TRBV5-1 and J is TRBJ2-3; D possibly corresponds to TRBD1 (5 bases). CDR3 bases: TGCGCCAGCAGCTTGTGGACATCGGACACAGATACGCAGTATTTT. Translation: CASSLWTSDTDTQYF.